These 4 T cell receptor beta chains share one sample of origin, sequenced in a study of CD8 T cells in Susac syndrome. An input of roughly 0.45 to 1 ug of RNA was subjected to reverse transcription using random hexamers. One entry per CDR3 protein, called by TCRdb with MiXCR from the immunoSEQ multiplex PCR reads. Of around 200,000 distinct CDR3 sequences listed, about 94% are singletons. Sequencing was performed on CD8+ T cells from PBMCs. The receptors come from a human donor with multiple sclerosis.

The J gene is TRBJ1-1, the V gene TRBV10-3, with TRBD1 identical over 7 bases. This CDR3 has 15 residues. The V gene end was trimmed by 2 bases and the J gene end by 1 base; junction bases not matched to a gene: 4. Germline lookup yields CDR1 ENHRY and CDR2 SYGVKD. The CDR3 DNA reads TGTGCCATCAGTGAGGAGGGGGCGGCGAACACTGAAGCTTTCTTT. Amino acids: CAISEEGAANTEAFF.

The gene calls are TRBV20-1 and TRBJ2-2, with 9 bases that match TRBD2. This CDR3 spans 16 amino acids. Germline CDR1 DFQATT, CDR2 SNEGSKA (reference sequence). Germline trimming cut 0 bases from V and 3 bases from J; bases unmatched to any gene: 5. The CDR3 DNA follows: TGCAGTGCTAGAGATCGGGTAGCGGGAGACACCGGGGAGCTGTTTTTT. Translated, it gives CSARDRVAGDTGELFF.

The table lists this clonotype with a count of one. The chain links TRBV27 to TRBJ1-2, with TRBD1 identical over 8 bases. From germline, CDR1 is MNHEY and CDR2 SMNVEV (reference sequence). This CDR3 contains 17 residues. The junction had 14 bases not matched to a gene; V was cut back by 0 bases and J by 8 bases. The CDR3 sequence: CASSLSGQGAFLGGYTF. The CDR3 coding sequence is TGTGCCAGCAGTTTATCGGGTCAGGGGGCTTTCTTGGGAGGCTACACCTTC.

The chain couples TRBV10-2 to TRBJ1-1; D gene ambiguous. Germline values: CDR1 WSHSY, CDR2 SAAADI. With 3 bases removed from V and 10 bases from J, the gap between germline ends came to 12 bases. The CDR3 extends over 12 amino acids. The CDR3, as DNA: TGCGCCAGCAGTGACGGAGAGGCCGGAGCTTTCTTT. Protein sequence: CASSDGEAGAFF.